The 5 T cell receptor beta chains below were found in one sample sequenced in a study of T cells in severe cutaneous drug reactions. The patients sequenced had a carbamazepine-induced Stevens-Johnson syndrome or toxic epidermal necrolysis reaction. Bulk and single-cell libraries used iRepertoire multiplex PCR with TCR subtype-specific primers. TCRdb reprocessed the multiplex PCR reads and stores each CDR3 protein as one record, lacking DNA. Here the sample table reports about 7,200 distinct CDR3 sequences. The sequenced sample was cells from a skin blister. These TCRs come from a human donor with toxic epidermal necrolysis, a severe cutaneous drug reaction.

This chain connects TRBV6-6 to TRBJ2-7. The CDR3 runs to 13 residues. Germline-derived CDR1 and CDR2 are MNHNY and SVGAGI (reference sequence). CDR3 protein: CASSYQSSYEQYF.

The V and J genes are TRBV28 and TRBJ1-2; TCRdb proposes TRBD1, but this gene call is untestable without DNA. Per germline, CDR1 MDHEN and CDR2 SYDVKM. The CDR3 loop spans 14 amino acids. The CDR3 loop reads CASSYASGFYGYTF.

This chain links TRBV27 with TRBJ2-2; the D call from TCRdb, TRBD2, cannot be confirmed without DNA. This CDR3 comprises 16 residues. Germline-derived CDR1 and CDR2 are MNHEY and SMNVEV (reference sequence). The CDR3 spells CASSGDGGRVAGELFF.

Judged by frequency, this clonotype is medium-sized. The J gene is TRBJ2-3, the V gene TRBV9; TCRdb picks TRBD1, but there is no DNA to check that call. The germline gives CDR1 SGDLS, CDR2 YYNGEE. CDR3 length: 15 amino acids. The CDR3: CASSTGHFSTDTQYF.

The chain combines TRBV28 with TRBJ2-3; TCRdb gives TRBD2 as the D gene, but with no DNA this cannot be confirmed. The germline CDR1 and CDR2 sequences are MDHEN and SYDVKM. This CDR3 has 15 residues. The CDR3 here is CASSNLAGGADTQYF.